One and the same sample provided the 9 T cell receptor beta chains below, sequenced in a study of blood T cells in healthy people across ages. It was with a sample-barcoded 5' primer and a J-beta primer mix that a second PCR of about 7 to 12 cycles was run. One entry per CDR3 protein results from TCRdb running MiXCR on the 5' RACE reads. The sample records approximately 800,000 distinct CDR3 sequences, roughly 50% being singletons. The specimen was blood. These receptor sequences come from a man older than 75 in good health.

This rearrangement joins TRBV6-1 to TRBJ2-1; 10 bases align to TRBD2. This CDR3 is built from 15 residues. CDR1 is MNHNS and CDR2 is SASEGT in the germline V gene. The V segment lost 8 bases and the J segment 7 bases; nucleotides outside the gene matches: 11. The CDR3 DNA reads TGTGCCAGCGGGGTTTCTAGCGGGAGTTTGAATGAGCAGTTCTTC. It codes for CASGVSSGSLNEQFF.

The J gene is TRBJ1-2, the V gene TRBV5-1; weak D call: TRBD1 (6 bases). Germline CDR1 reads SGHRS; CDR2 reads YFSETQ. The CDR3 consists of 15 residues. Trimming pared 0 bases from V and 4 bases from J, leaving 13 bases between. DNA for the CDR3: TGCGCCAGCAGCTTGGGCTATCGGGACACCTATGGCTACACCTTC. This gives the protein CASSLGYRDTYGYTF.

The chain is built from TRBV9 and TRBJ2-7; D is unclear. Germline assignment: CDR1 SGDLS and CDR2 YYNGEE. V was shortened by 3 bases and J by 6 bases, with 10 bases between the two germline ends. CDR3 length equals 12 residues. The CDR3 coding sequence is TGTGCCAGCAGCGGCGCCGCTGGCGAGCAGTACTTC. Amino acids: CASSGAAGEQYF.

The chain has TRBV6-1 and TRBJ2-5, with no clear D. The closer fit of TRBJ2-7 to the DNA end suggests the J call may be wrong. Looked up from germline, CDR1 is MNHNS and CDR2 is SASEGT. The CDR3 has 11 residues. CDR3 amino acids: CATLSPIEQYF. As DNA, the CDR3 is TGTGCCACCCTATCACCAATCGAGCAGTACTTC.

This rearrangement joins TRBV11-2 to TRBJ2-3, with 9 nucleotides matching TRBD1. V trimming: 5 bases; J trimming: 3 bases; junction bases outside the gene matches: 12. The CDR3 consists of 17 residues. CDR1 and CDR2 from the germline V gene are SGHAT and FQNNGV. The CDR3 here is CASSLIPDRGQTDTQYF. Written as DNA, the CDR3 is TGTGCCAGCAGCCTCATCCCGGACAGGGGACAGACAGATACGCAGTATTTT.

The rearrangement links TRBV7-3 to TRBJ1-3; 11 positions agree with TRBD1. Germline values: CDR1 SGHTA, CDR2 FQGTGA. The V and J ends lost 6 bases and 2 bases, in that order; junction bases with no gene match: 15. The CDR3 loop spans 19 amino acids. The CDR3 spells CASSSLPTLGQGAGNTIYF. The CDR3 region has the DNA TGTGCCAGCAGTTCCCTCCCTACCCTGGGACAGGGGGCTGGAAACACCATATATTTT.

Regarding this clonotype: A junction end diverges from the germline sequence, so it may reflect a read error. The gene calls are TRBV5-1 and TRBJ1-2, with D tentatively TRBD1 (5 bases). The CDR3 runs to 12 residues. Per the germline V gene, CDR1 is SGHRS and CDR2 is YFSETQ. CDR3: CASSLEGNGYTF. The CDR3 bases are TGTGCCAGCAGCTTGGAGGGGAACGGCTACACCTTC.

V and J are TRBV14 and TRBJ2-5; 9 bases are a match to TRBD2. V lost 1 base and J lost 11; bases outside the gene matches: 14. Germline values: CDR1 SGHDN, CDR2 FVKESK. This CDR3 contains 16 residues. The CDR3 reads CASSQGLAVLYNEQYF. The CDR3 DNA sequence: TGTGCCAGCAGCCAAGGACTAGCGGTCCTCTACAATGAGCAGTACTTC.

The chain joins TRBV28 to TRBJ2-2, with a weak D call TRBD1 (7 bases). CDR1 and CDR2 from the germline V gene are MDHEN and SYDVKM. V lost 3 bases to trimming and J lost 5 bases, with 13 bases between them. This CDR3 spans 15 amino acids. The CDR3 nucleotides read TGTGCCAGCAGTTTGCCAGGGGGGTTGACCGGGGAGCTGTTTTTT. It codes for CASSLPGGLTGELFF. The full variable domain, with the rest looked up from reference TRBV28 and TRBJ2-2, is DVKVTQSSRYLVKRTGEKVFLECVQDMDHENMFWYRQDPGLGLRLIYFSYDVKMKEKGDIPEGYSVSREKKERFSLILESASTNQTSMYLCASSLPGGLTGELFFGEGSRLTVL.